The 27 T cell receptor beta chains below all came from one sample that was sequenced in a study of cytomegalovirus exposure and HLA in healthy donors. PCR was performed using 60 Vbeta and 13 Jbeta primers. Assay used: immunoSEQ multiplex PCR; TCRdb lists only in-frame clones, some missing. The data contain roughly 180,000 clones, roughly 8.7% of them singletons. Sequencing was done on a sample of PBMCs. The receptors here all came from a woman in her thirties in good health and CMV-seropositive.

The V gene is TRBV15, the J gene TRBJ2-7, with 8 bases lining up with TRBD1. With V trimmed by 9 bases and J by 1 base, 5 bases remained unmatched. The CDR3 covers 13 residues. The germline V gene encodes CDR1 LNHNV and CDR2 YYDKDF (reference sequence). The CDR3 protein is CATGDRGSYEQYF. CDR3 DNA sequence: TGTGCCACGGGAGACAGGGGATCCTACGAGCAGTACTTC.

This clone was seen more than once but under ten times. The chain recombines TRBV28 with TRBJ1-5; D call uncertain. V was shortened by 1 base and J by 0 bases, with 16 bases between the two germline ends. The CDR3 runs to 18 residues. Germline V gene data show CDR1 as MDHEN and CDR2 as SYDVKM. CDR3 DNA: TGTGCCAGCAGTTTATTGTATCTTCGGCGGCCTAGCAATCAGCCCCAGCATTTT. This translates into CASSLLYLRRPSNQPQHF.

The chain couples TRBV19 to TRBJ2-7; TRBD2 matches at 14 bases. Germline CDR1 LNHDA, CDR2 SQIVND (reference sequence). This CDR3 region has 14 residues. With 8 bases clipped from V and 12 bases from J, the junction kept 12 bases outside the gene matches. CDR3 region: CASSQGTSGRERYF. The CDR3 coding sequence is TGTGCCAGTTCCCAGGGGACTAGCGGGAGAGAAAGGTACTTC.

The chain has TRBV27 and TRBJ2-7; TRBD1 is a possible D gene (6 bases). Germline CDR1 reads MNHEY; CDR2 reads SMNVEV (reference sequence). The CDR3 is made up of 14 amino acids. Trimming removed 6 bases at V and 1 base at J, with 13 bases between. This CDR3 is CASSETGPSYEQYF. CDR3 coding DNA: TGTGCCAGCAGCGAGACAGGACCATCCTACGAGCAGTACTTC.

The chain employs TRBV9 and TRBJ2-5; D is perhaps TRBD2 (6 bases). Trimming stripped 3 bases from V and 2 bases from J, with 14 bases between. The germline V gene has CDR1 SGDLS and CDR2 YYNGEE. This CDR3 spans 15 amino acids. As DNA, the CDR3 is TGTGCCAGCAGCGCTCTCTGGGAGGCACAAGAGACCCAGTACTTC. Protein sequence: CASSALWEAQETQYF.

The chain employs TRBV25-1 and TRBJ1-3, with 7 bases that match TRBD1. There are 15 residues in the CDR3. The V segment lost 6 bases and the J segment 2 bases; nucleotides outside the gene matches: 7. Germline CDR1 reads MGHDK; CDR2 reads SYGVNS. CDR3 DNA sequence: TGTGCCAGCAGCCCCCAGGGGGACGCTGGAAACACCATATATTTT. Its translation is CASSPQGDAGNTIYF. The full variable domain, completed using reference TRBV25-1 and TRBJ1-3, is EADIYQTPRYLVIGTGKKITLECSQTMGHDKMYWYQQDPGMELHLIHYSYGVNSTEKGDLSSESTVSRIRTEHFPLTLESARPSHTSQYLCASSPQGDAGNTIYFGEGSWLTVV.

V is TRBV2 and J is TRBJ2-3, with D unclear. The germline V and J ends were trimmed by 9 bases and 2 bases, with 6 bases remaining between them. From germline, CDR1 is SNHLY and CDR2 FYNNEI. The CDR3 is 11 amino acids. In nucleotides, the CDR3 is TGTGCCAGTCCCTACACAGATACGCAGTATTTT. Amino acid sequence: CASPYTDTQYF. Using reference TRBV2 and TRBJ2-3 for the parts outside the CDR3, the full variable domain is EPEVTQTPSHQVTQMGQEVILRCVPISNHLYFYWYRQILGQKVEFLVSFYNNEISEKSEIFDDQFSVERPDGSNFTLKIRSTKLEDSAMYFCASPYTDTQYFGPGTRLTVL.

There are a few counts of this clone. The chain employs TRBV6-5 and TRBJ1-3; unclear D gene. CDR1 is MNHEY, CDR2 SVGAGI, per germline. V was clipped by 2 bases and J by 0 bases, with 5 bases between them. This CDR3 spans 14 amino acids. The CDR3 DNA reads as TGTGCCAGCAGTTACCGCAGCTCTGGAAACACCATATATTTT. Protein sequence: CASSYRSSGNTIYF.

V gene TRBV5-4 combines with J gene TRBJ2-3, with D hard to call. The CDR3 consists of 12 residues. V was pared by 4 bases and J by 5 bases, with 8 bases between. CDR1 is SGHNT and CDR2 is YYREEE in the germline V gene (reference sequence). The CDR3 DNA reads as TGTGCCAGCAGCGCTTCGGTAGATACGCAGTATTTT. Its protein is CASSASVDTQYF.

The V call is TRBV7-6, the J call TRBJ1-1; D is unresolved. Trimming shortened V by 2 bases and J by 1 base, and 5 bases separated the two germline ends. CDR1 is SGHVS, CDR2 FNYEAQ, per germline. The CDR3 loop spans 13 amino acids. CDR3: CASSLQQNTEAFF. CDR3 nucleotides: TGTGCCAGCAGCTTACAACAGAACACTGAAGCTTTCTTT.

This clone has more than one count but fewer than ten. The chain uses TRBV29-1 and TRBJ2-7; 9 nucleotides agree with TRBD1. Germline V gene data show CDR1 as SQVTM and CDR2 as ANQGSEA. The V gene end was trimmed by 4 bases and the J gene end by 2 bases; junction bases not matched to a gene: 9. This CDR3 is built from 15 residues. In DNA, the CDR3 is TGCAGCGTTGCCATACCGGGACAGGGTACCTACGAGCAGTACTTC. It yields the protein CSVAIPGQGTYEQYF.

This clone was observed a few times. V usage is TRBV14 and J usage is TRBJ2-7; D is perhaps TRBD1 (5 bases). Trimming cost V 3 bases and J 0 bases, with 6 bases left between them. Germline CDR1 and CDR2: SGHDN and FVKESK. This CDR3 contains 13 residues. CDR3 loop: CASSQTVSYEQYF. The CDR3 DNA sequence: TGTGCCAGCAGCCAGACAGTCTCCTACGAGCAGTACTTC.

The chain has TRBV7-9 and TRBJ2-7; D unresolved. CDR3 length equals 16 residues. V was pared by 5 bases and J by 1 base, with 18 bases between. CDR1 SEHNR and CDR2 FQNEAQ come from the germline V gene (reference sequence). CDR3 residues: CASSPVGLQTSYEQYF. The CDR3 coding sequence is TGTGCCAGCAGCCCGGTTGGGCTCCAAACTTCCTACGAGCAGTACTTC.

This clone occurred a few times. DNA of the CDR3: TGTGCCAGCAGCTTGGAACTAGCGGGTACCTACGAGCAGTACGTC. This encodes CASSLELAGTYEQYV. The chain carries TRBV5-8 and TRBJ2-7; 9 positions agree with TRBD2. CDR1 and CDR2 from the germline V gene are SGHTS and YDEGEE. The CDR3 consists of 15 residues. J gave up 2 bases and V 0 bases, and 3 bases lay outside the gene matches.

In this sample, this clone turned up a few times. The rearrangement links TRBV15 to TRBJ2-7; D not certain. Germline V CDR1 and CDR2: LNHNV, YYDKDF (reference sequence). V gave up 8 bases and J gave up 0 bases, with 17 bases separating them. CDR3 length: 15 residues. DNA for the CDR3: TGTGCCACCCCCCTGCGCGCCACTACCTCCTACGAGCAGTACTTC. Residues: CATPLRATTSYEQYF.

This clone has more than one count but fewer than ten. V is TRBV7-2 and J is TRBJ1-2; 7 bases are a match to TRBD1. The germline V gene encodes CDR1 SGHTA and CDR2 FQGNSA. This CDR3 has 15 amino acids. Losses at the gene ends were 0 bases for V and 3 bases for J; bases not matched to a gene: 4. The CDR3 nucleotides are TGTGCCAGCAGCTTAGCGGCAGGGGGGTACTATGGCTACACCTTC. This sequence encodes CASSLAAGGYYGYTF.

The rearrangement links TRBV18 to TRBJ1-1; D gene ambiguous. Germline-derived CDR1 and CDR2 are KGHSH and LQKENI. The CDR3 is 15 amino acids. The ends were cut back, 3 bases at V and 1 base at J, with 12 bases in the middle. The CDR3 DNA is TGTGCCAGCTCACCGAGGGAGGGCAGGAACACTGAAGCTTTCTTT. Its translation is CASSPREGRNTEAFF.

The chain links TRBV28 to TRBJ2-7; D may be TRBD1 (6 bases). V was clipped by 6 bases and J by 0 bases, with 15 bases between them. Germline loops: CDR1 MDHEN, CDR2 SYDVKM. This CDR3 is 15 amino acids long. CDR3 nucleotides: TGTGCCAGCAGATCTACAGGGTGGGACTCCTACGAGCAGTACTTC. This sequence encodes CASRSTGWDSYEQYF. Looking up the rest from reference TRBV28 and TRBJ2-7 gives the full variable domain: DVKVTQSSRYLVKRTGEKVFLECVQDMDHENMFWYRQDPGLGLRLIYFSYDVKMKEKGDIPEGYSVSREKKERFSLILESASTNQTSMYLCASRSTGWDSYEQYFGPGTRLTVT.

The chain combines TRBV4-1 with TRBJ2-7; TRBD2 matches 9 bases. In germline, CDR1 is MGHRA, CDR2 YSYEKL. V was pared by 3 bases and J by 2 bases, with 5 bases of the junction left unmatched. This CDR3 region has 15 residues. CDR3 sequence (DNA): TGCGCCAGCAGCCATTTAGCGGGAGCAACCTACGAGCAGTACTTC. This sequence encodes CASSHLAGATYEQYF.

The V gene is TRBV7-6, the J gene TRBJ2-5, with a possible D match to TRBD1 (6 bases). This CDR3 is 14 amino acids long. The V end was cut by 5 bases, the J end by 0 bases, with 10 bases between. Germline CDR1 reads SGHVS; CDR2 reads FNYEAQ. CDR3 loop: CASSPDRYQETQYF. The CDR3 DNA sequence: TGTGCCAGCAGCCCCGACAGGTACCAAGAGACCCAGTACTTC.

This clone turned up a few times. The chain joins TRBV30 to TRBJ1-2; no clear D gene. Germline CDR1 GTSNPN, CDR2 SVGIG (reference sequence). The CDR3 consists of 13 residues. V lost 2 bases and J 3 bases, leaving 10 bases between the germline ends. This CDR3 reads CAWSLRAYYGYTF. Written as DNA, the CDR3 is TGTGCCTGGAGTCTGAGGGCCTACTATGGCTACACCTTC.

This clone came up a few times. The chain is built from TRBV19 and TRBJ2-2, with TRBD2 as a possible D gene (5 bases). CDR3 length equals 15 residues. The germline CDR1 and CDR2 sequences are LNHDA and SQIVND (reference sequence). V lost 1 base and J 2 bases, leaving 8 bases between the germline ends. The CDR3 coding sequence is TGTGCCAGTAGTATAGCGGGAACCAACACCGGGGAGCTGTTTTTT. As protein: CASSIAGTNTGELFF.

Only a few counts were recorded for this clone. V is TRBV9 and J is TRBJ2-5; maybe TRBD2 (5 bases). Trimming removed 1 base from V and 2 bases from J, with 9 bases in between. The CDR3 loop spans 14 amino acids. Germline values: CDR1 SGDLS, CDR2 YYNGEE. Here the CDR3 DNA reads TGTGCCAGCAGCGTAAGACGGGATCAAGAGACCCAGTACTTC. This translates into CASSVRRDQETQYF.

This clone was seen a single time. The chain carries TRBV5-4 and TRBJ2-3; no definite D call. V was shortened by 1 base and J by 0 bases, with 6 bases between the two germline ends. Germline V gives CDR1 SGHNT, CDR2 YYREEE (reference sequence). The CDR3 contains 14 residues. This CDR3 is CASSLPLSTDTQYF. The CDR3 DNA follows: TGTGCCAGCAGCTTGCCTCTTAGCACAGATACGCAGTATTTT.

This clone was detected a few times. V gene TRBV29-1 combines with J gene TRBJ2-7, with TRBD2 matching 10 bases. With 5 bases clipped from V and 5 bases from J, the junction kept 3 bases outside the gene matches. Germline-derived CDR1 and CDR2 are SQVTM and ANQGSEA. The CDR3 is 12 amino acids. The CDR3 loop reads CSVTGTSDEQYF. The CDR3 DNA reads as TGCAGCGTTACCGGGACTAGCGACGAGCAGTACTTC.

This clone has only a few counts. The V call is TRBV6-1, the J call TRBJ2-3; D unclear. The length of the CDR3 is 11 residues. Germline V lookup: CDR1 MNHNS, CDR2 SASEGT. Trimming removed 6 bases at V and 6 bases at J, with 7 bases between. The CDR3 coding sequence is TGTGCCAGCAGGCTCGGGGATACGCAGTATTTT. Translated, it gives CASRLGDTQYF.

This clone was found a few times. The chain combines TRBV2 with TRBJ1-1; the D gene is possibly TRBD1 (5 bases). The V gene's germline CDR1 is SNHLY and CDR2 FYNNEI. The CDR3 loop spans 14 amino acids. With 7 bases removed from V and 0 bases from J, the gap between germline ends came to 12 bases. The CDR3 sequence: CASNRQSMNTEAFF. CDR3 bases: TGTGCCAGCAATCGACAGAGCATGAACACTGAAGCTTTCTTT.